These 13 T cell receptor beta chains were sequenced from one sample in a study of T cell responses to AZD1222 COVID-19 vaccine. Clones were read by immunoSEQ multiplex PCR, and TCRdb kept only the in-frame ones, dropping some. The table lists approximately 120,000 clones, approximately 89% of them singletons. This material consisted of peripheral blood, taken on day 0 of AZD1222 vaccination. These receptors were taken from an adult in good health.

The rearrangement uses TRBV5-6 and TRBJ1-1, with a possible D match to TRBD1 (5 bases). The CDR3 runs to 15 residues. The V gene lost 2 bases and the J gene lost 2 bases, with 13 bases spanning the gap. Germline V gene lookup returns CDR1 SGHDT and CDR2 YYEEEE. CDR3 DNA sequence: TGTGCCAGCAGCTTCTCGGGACTGGGAAACACTGAAGCTTTCTTT. It encodes CASSFSGLGNTEAFF.

The genes are TRBV7-3 and TRBJ2-7, with 7 bases fitting TRBD1. CDR1 and CDR2 (germline): SGHTA, FQGTGA. This CDR3 spans 14 amino acids. V dropped 5 bases and J dropped 1; count of bases not matched to a gene: 5. CDR3 sequence: CASSTPGQSYEQYF. For the CDR3, the DNA is TGTGCCAGCAGCACTCCGGGACAGTCCTACGAGCAGTACTTC. Together with reference TRBV7-3 and TRBJ2-7, the CDR3 gives the full variable domain: GAGVSQTPSNKVTEKGKYVELRCDPISGHTALYWYRQSLGQGPEFLIYFQGTGAADDSGLPNDRFFAVRPEGSVSTLKIQRTERGDSAVYLCASSTPGQSYEQYFGPGTRLTVT.

The chain carries TRBV30 and TRBJ2-7; no firm D call. Germline CDR1 and CDR2: GTSNPN and SVGIG (reference sequence). The CDR3 covers 11 residues. V gave up 8 bases and J gave up 5 bases, with 13 bases separating them. The CDR3 loop reads CARPGTDEQYF. The CDR3 DNA reads TGTGCCCGCCCCGGAACAGACGAGCAGTACTTC.

This chain links TRBV3-1 (or the pseudogene TRBV3-2) with TRBJ1-2; a weak D match, TRBD1 (6 bases). The germline V and J ends were trimmed by 1 base and 5 bases, with 17 bases remaining between them. Germline V CDR1 and CDR2: LGHDT, YNNKEL (reference sequence). The CDR3 totals 16 residues. The CDR3 coding sequence is TGTGCCAGCAGCCAAGTAACGGGTAGGACAGCTTATGGCTACACCTTC. This codes for CASSQVTGRTAYGYTF.

The chain has TRBV5-6 and TRBJ1-5, with D perhaps matching TRBD1 (6 bases). Germline assignment: CDR1 SGHDT and CDR2 YYEEEE. This CDR3 comprises 14 residues. Trimming stripped 4 bases from V and 3 bases from J, with 11 bases between. CDR3 coding DNA: TGTGCCAGCAGCCAGACAGGCCTCAATCAGCCCCAGCATTTT. As protein: CASSQTGLNQPQHF.

The genes are TRBV19 and TRBJ1-4, with TRBD1 matching over 9 bases. CDR1 is LNHDA and CDR2 is SQIVND in the germline V gene (reference sequence). Trimming at V came to 3 bases and at J to 7 bases, leaving 3 bases not matched to a gene. CDR3 length: 14 amino acids. The CDR3 nucleotides are TGTGCCAGTAGTATGGGACAGGGTGGTGAAAAACTGTTTTTT. This sequence encodes CASSMGQGGEKLFF.

This clone was seen once. The chain carries TRBV15 and TRBJ1-2; 7 bases line up with TRBD1. Germline V CDR1 and CDR2: LNHNV, YYDKDF (reference sequence). The CDR3 is 15 amino acids. After removal of 5 bases from V and 2 bases from J, the junction contained 8 bases not matched to a gene. DNA of the CDR3: TGTGCCACCAGCTTGGACAGGAATAACAACTATGGCTACACCTTC. Encoded protein: CATSLDRNNNYGYTF.

With respect to this clone: The sample contains more than one DNA sequence encoding this CDR3. The rearrangement links TRBV28 to TRBJ1-5; maybe TRBD1 (6 bases). This CDR3 is 13 amino acids long. The V end was cut by 3 bases, the J end by 5 bases, with 8 bases between. Germline lookup yields CDR1 MDHEN and CDR2 SYDVKM. The CDR3 spells CASSLGGDQPQHF. The CDR3 DNA is TGTGCCAGCAGTTTGGGGGGCGATCAGCCCCAGCATTTT.

This chain connects TRBV28 to TRBJ1-4; TRBD1 matches 8 bases. Germline V gene data show CDR1 as MDHEN and CDR2 as SYDVKM. The CDR3 covers 14 residues. The J segment lost 8 bases and the V segment lost 2 bases, leaving 4 bases of the junction unmatched. CDR3: CASSLAGQAEKLFF. The DNA for the CDR3 is TGTGCCAGCAGTTTAGCGGGACAGGCGGAAAAACTGTTTTTT.

The table lists this clone with a few counts. This sequence joins TRBV27 and TRBJ1-1; possibly TRBD1 for D (5 bases). Germline CDR1 MNHEY, CDR2 SMNVEV (reference sequence). V lost 3 bases to trimming and J lost 1 base, with 12 bases between them. This CDR3 is 15 amino acids long. The CDR3 sequence: CASSLSGYGNTEAFF. CDR3 nucleotide sequence: TGTGCCAGCAGTTTGTCAGGGTACGGGAACACTGAAGCTTTCTTT.

The V call is TRBV25-1, the J call TRBJ2-5; 7 bases line up with TRBD1. V was clipped by 6 bases and J by 1 base; unmatched bases: 8. This CDR3 region has 15 residues. Germline assignment: CDR1 MGHDK and CDR2 SYGVNS. CDR3 loop: CASSGDSLFQETQYF. CDR3 in DNA: TGTGCCAGCAGCGGGGACAGCCTCTTCCAAGAGACCCAGTACTTC.

V is TRBV19 and J is TRBJ1-3, with D unresolved. Trimming shortened V by 5 bases and J by 1 base, and 12 bases separated the two germline ends. This CDR3 is built from 15 residues. Germline CDR1 reads LNHDA; CDR2 reads SQIVND (reference sequence). The CDR3 sequence: CASSLQVTSGNTIYF. Written as DNA, the CDR3 is TGTGCCAGTAGTTTGCAGGTAACATCTGGAAACACCATATATTTT.

This rearrangement joins TRBV5-4 to TRBJ1-1, with D perhaps TRBD1 (5 bases). The CDR3 sequence is 13 residues long. Germline V gene data show CDR1 as SGHNT and CDR2 as YYREEE (reference sequence). The V end lost 0 bases, the J end lost 10 bases, and 13 bases lay between the germline ends. CDR3 bases: TGTGCCAGCAGCTTGGTCGGGCAGGGTGGAGCTTTCTTT. This translates into CASSLVGQGGAFF.